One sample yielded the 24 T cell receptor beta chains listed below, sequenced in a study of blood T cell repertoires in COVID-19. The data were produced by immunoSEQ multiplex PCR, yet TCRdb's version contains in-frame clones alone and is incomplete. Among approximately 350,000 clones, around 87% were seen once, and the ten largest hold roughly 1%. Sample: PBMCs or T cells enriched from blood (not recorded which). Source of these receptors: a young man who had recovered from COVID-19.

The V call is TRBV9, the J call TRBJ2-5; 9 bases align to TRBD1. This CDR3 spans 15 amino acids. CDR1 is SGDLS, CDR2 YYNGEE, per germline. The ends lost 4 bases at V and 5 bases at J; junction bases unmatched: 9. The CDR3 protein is CASSIWDRAGETQYF. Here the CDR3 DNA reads TGTGCCAGCAGCATATGGGACAGGGCAGGGGAGACCCAGTACTTC.

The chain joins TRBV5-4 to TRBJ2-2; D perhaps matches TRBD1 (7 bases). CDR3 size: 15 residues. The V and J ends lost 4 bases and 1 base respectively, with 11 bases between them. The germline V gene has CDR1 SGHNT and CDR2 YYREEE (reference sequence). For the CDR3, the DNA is TGTGCCAGCAGCGGCGGGACAGAGAACACCGGGGAGCTGTTTTTT. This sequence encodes CASSGGTENTGELFF.

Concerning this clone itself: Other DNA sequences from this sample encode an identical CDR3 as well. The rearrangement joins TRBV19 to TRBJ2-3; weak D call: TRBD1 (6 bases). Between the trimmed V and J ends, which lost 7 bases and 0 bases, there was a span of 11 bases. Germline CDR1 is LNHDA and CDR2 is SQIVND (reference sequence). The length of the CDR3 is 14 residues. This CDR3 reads CASTPGHSTDTQYF. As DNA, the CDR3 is TGTGCCAGTACACCGGGACATAGCACAGATACGCAGTATTTT.

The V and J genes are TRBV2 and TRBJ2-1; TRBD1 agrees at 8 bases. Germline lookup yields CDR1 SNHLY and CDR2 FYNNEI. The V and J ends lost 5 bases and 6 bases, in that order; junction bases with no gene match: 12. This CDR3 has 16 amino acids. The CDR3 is CASSYRQGTGLNEQFF. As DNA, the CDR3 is TGTGCCAGCAGTTACCGACAGGGGACGGGTCTCAATGAGCAGTTCTTC.

In nucleotides, the CDR3 is TGTGCCAGCAGCTTTGCAGGGGGCTCCTACGAGCAGTACTTC. The encoded protein is CASSFAGGSYEQYF. The rearrangement joins TRBV5-4 to TRBJ2-7, with 7 bases matching TRBD1. CDR3 length: 14 residues. V lost 2 bases to trimming and J lost 0 bases; unmatched junction nucleotides: 2. Germline values: CDR1 SGHNT, CDR2 YYREEE (reference sequence).

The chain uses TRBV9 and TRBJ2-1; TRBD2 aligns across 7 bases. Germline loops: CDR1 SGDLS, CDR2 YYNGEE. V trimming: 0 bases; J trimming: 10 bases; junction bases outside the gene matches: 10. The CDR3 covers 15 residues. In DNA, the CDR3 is TGTGCCAGCAGCGTAGGGTCGTGGAGGGACTACGAGCAGTTCTTC. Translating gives CASSVGSWRDYEQFF.

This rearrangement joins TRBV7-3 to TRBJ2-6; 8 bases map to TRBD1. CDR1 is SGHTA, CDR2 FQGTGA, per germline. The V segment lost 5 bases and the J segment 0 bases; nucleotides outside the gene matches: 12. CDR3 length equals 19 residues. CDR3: CASSPRPGQEYSGANVLTF. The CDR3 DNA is TGTGCCAGCAGCCCTCGGCCGGGACAGGAATACTCTGGGGCCAACGTCCTGACTTTC.

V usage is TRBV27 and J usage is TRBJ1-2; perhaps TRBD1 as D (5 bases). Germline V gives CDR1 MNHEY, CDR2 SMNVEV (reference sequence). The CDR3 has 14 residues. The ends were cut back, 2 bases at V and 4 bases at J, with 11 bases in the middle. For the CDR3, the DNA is TGTGCCAGCAGTTTACGCGGTGGGGCCTATGGCTACACCTTC. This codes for CASSLRGGAYGYTF.

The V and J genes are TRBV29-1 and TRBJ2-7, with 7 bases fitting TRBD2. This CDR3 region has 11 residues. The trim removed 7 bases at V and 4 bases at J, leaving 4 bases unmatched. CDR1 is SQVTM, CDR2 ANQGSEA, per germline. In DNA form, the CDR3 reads TGCAGCGCCGGGGAGGGGTACGAGCAGTACTTC. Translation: CSAGEGYEQYF.

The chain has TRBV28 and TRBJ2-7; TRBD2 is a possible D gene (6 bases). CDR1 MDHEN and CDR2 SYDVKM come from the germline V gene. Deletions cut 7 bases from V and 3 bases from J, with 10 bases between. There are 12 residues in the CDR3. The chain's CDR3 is CASTSGGYEQYF. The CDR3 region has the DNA TGTGCCAGCACCTCCGGGGGCTACGAGCAGTACTTC.

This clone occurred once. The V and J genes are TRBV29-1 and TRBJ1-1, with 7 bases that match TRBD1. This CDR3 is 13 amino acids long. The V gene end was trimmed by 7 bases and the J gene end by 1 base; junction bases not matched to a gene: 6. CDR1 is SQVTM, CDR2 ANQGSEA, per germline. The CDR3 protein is CSAGTAENTEAFF. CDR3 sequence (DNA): TGCAGCGCTGGGACAGCCGAGAACACTGAAGCTTTCTTT.

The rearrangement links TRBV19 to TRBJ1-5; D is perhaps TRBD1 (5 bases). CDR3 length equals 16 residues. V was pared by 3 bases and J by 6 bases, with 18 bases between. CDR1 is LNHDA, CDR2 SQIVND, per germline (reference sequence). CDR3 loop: CASSIGSQGTIQPQHF. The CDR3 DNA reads TGTGCCAGTAGTATCGGTAGCCAGGGTACTATTCAGCCCCAGCATTTT. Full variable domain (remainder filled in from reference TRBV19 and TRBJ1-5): DGGITQSPKYLFRKEGQNVTLSCEQNLNHDAMYWYRQDPGQGLRLIYYSQIVNDFQKGDIAEGYSVSREKKESFPLTVTSAQKNPTAFYLCASSIGSQGTIQPQHFGDGTRLSIL.

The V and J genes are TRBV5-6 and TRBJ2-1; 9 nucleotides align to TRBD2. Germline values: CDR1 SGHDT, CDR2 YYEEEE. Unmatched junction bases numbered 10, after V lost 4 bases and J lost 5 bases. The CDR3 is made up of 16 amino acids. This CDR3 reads CASSTDGTSRDNEQFF. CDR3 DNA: TGTGCCAGCAGCACAGATGGGACTAGCAGAGACAATGAGCAGTTCTTC.

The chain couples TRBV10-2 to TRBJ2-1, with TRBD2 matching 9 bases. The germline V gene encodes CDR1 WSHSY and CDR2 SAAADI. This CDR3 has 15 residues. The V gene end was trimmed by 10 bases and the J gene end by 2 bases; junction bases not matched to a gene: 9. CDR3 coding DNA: TGCGCCACCTCCGTTAGCGGGGGTACCTACAATGAGCAGTTCTTC. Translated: CATSVSGGTYNEQFF.

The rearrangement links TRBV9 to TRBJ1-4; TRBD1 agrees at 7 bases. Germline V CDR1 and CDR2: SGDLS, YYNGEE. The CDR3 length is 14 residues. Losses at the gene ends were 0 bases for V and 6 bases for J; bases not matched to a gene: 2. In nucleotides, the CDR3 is TGTGCCAGCAGCGTAGCGGGGACAGATGAAAAACTGTTTTTT. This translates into CASSVAGTDEKLFF.

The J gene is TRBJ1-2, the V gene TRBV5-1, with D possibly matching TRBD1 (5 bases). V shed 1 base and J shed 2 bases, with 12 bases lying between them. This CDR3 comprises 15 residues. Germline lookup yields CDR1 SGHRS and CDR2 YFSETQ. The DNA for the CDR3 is TGCGCCAGCAGCTTGTACGCAGGGAACAACTATGGCTACACCTTC. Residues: CASSLYAGNNYGYTF.

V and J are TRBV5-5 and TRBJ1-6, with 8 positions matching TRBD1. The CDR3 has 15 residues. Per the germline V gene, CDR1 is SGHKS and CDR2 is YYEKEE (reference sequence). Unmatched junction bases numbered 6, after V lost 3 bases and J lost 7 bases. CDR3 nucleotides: TGTGCCAGCAGCTACTCGACAGGGGTAAATTCACCCCTCCACTTT. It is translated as CASSYSTGVNSPLHF.

The CDR3, as DNA: TGTGCCAGCAGCGTAGAATGGACAGACTACGAGCAGTACTTC. It specifies CASSVEWTDYEQYF. This sequence joins TRBV9 and TRBJ2-7; a possible D gene is TRBD1 (6 bases). V lost 0 bases to trimming and J lost 3 bases, with 10 bases between them. The CDR3 runs 14 residues. In germline, CDR1 is SGDLS, CDR2 YYNGEE.

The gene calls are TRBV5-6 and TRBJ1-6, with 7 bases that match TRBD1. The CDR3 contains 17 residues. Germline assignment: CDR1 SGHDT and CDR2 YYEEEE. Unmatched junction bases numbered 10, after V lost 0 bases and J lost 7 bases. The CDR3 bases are TGTGCCAGCAGCTTGGCGTTCGTCGGACAGGTCAATTCACCCCTCCACTTT. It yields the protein CASSLAFVGQVNSPLHF.

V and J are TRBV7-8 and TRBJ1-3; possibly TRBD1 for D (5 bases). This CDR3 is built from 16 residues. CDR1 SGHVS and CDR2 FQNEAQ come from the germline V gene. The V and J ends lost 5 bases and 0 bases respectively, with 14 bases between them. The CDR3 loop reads CASSTRRDSSGNTIYF. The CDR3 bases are TGTGCCAGCAGCACCAGACGTGACAGCTCTGGAAACACCATATATTTT.

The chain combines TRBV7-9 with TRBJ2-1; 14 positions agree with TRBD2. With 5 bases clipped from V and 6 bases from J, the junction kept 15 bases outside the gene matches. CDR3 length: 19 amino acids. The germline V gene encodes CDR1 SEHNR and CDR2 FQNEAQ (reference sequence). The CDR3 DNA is TGTGCCAGCAGCCTACGGACTAGCGGGAGGCTGGCAAGGGGCAATGAGCAGTTCTTC. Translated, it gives CASSLRTSGRLARGNEQFF. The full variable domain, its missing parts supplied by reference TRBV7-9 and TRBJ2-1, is DTGVSQNPRHKITKRGQNVTFRCDPISEHNRLYWYRQTLGQGPEFLTYFQNEAQLEKSRLLSDRFSAERPKGSFSTLEIQRTEQGDSAMYLCASSLRTSGRLARGNEQFFGPGTRLTVL.

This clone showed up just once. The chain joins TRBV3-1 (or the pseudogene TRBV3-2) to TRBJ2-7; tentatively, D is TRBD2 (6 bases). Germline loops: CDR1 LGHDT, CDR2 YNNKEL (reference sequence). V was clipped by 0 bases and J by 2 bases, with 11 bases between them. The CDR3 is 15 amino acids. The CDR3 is CASSQEGGSAYEQYF. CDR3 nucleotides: TGTGCCAGCAGCCAAGAGGGGGGTTCCGCCTACGAGCAGTACTTC.

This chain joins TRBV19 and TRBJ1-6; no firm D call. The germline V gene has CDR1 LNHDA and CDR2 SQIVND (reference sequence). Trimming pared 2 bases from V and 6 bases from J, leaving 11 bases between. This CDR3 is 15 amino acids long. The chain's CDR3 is CASSIMSGGNSPLHF. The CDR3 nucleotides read TGTGCCAGTAGTATAATGTCGGGAGGTAATTCACCCCTCCACTTT.

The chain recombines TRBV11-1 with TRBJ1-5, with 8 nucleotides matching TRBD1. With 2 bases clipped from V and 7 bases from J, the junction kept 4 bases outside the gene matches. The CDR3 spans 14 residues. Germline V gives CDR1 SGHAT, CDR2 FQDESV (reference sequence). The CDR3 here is CASSLQGAGQPQHF. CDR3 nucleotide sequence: TGTGCCAGCAGCTTACAGGGGGCCGGGCAGCCCCAGCATTTT.